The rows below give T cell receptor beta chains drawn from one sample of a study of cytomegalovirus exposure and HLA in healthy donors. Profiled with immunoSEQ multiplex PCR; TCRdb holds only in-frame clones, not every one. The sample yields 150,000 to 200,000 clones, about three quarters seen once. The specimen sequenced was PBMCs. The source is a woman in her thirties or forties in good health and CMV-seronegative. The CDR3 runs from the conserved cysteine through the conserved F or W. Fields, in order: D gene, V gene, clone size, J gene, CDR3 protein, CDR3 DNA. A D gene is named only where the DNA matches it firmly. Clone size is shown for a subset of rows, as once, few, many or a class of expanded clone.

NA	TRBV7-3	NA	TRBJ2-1	CASSPQAGTGVRFF	TGTGCCAGCAGCCCTCAGGCCGGGACTGGGGTACGGTTCTTC
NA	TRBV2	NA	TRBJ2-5	CASRSGSGWQETQYF	TGTGCCAGCAGATCGGGGAGCGGGTGGCAAGAGACCCAGTACTTC
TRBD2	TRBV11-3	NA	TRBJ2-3	CASSPTSGTSIIRTDTQYF	TGTGCCAGCAGCCCGACTAGCGGGACCTCCATAATTCGCACAGATACGCAGTATTTT
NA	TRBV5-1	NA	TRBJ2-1	CASREGPENEQFF	TGCGCCAGCAGGGAGGGGCCGGAGAATGAGCAGTTCTTC
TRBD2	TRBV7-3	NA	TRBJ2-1	CASSPSGGGNNEQFF	TGTGCCAGCAGTCCTAGCGGGGGAGGGAACAATGAGCAGTTCTTC
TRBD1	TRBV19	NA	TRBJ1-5	CASSISGTGAAQPQHF	TGTGCCAGTAGTATCAGCGGAACAGGGGCGGCCCAGCCCCAGCATTTT
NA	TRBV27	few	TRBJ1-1	CASNVQGPNTEAFF	TGTGCCAGCAATGTACAGGGACCGAACACTGAAGCTTTCTTT
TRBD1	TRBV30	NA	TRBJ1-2	CAWSKGQVFSGYTF	TGTGCCTGGAGTAAGGGACAGGTGTTCAGTGGCTACACCTTC
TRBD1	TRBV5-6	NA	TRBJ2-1	CASSVGTANEQFF	TGTGCCAGCAGCGTCGGGACAGCGAATGAGCAGTTCTTC
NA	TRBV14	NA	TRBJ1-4	CASSQVTPGEKLFF	TGTGCCAGCAGCCAAGTAACACCAGGGGAAAAACTGTTTTTT
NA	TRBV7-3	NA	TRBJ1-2	CASSPSPADGYTF	TGTGCCAGCAGCCCTAGCCCAGCCGATGGCTACACCTTC
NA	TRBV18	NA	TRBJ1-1	CASSPLERTEAFF	TGTGCCAGCTCACCACTCGAGCGCACTGAAGCTTTCTTT
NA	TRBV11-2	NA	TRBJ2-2	CASSPQRFNTGELFF	TGTGCCAGCAGCCCCCAGCGGTTCAACACCGGGGAGCTGTTTTTT
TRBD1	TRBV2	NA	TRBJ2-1	CASSKGARDNEQFF	TGTGCCAGCAGTAAGGGGGCAAGGGACAATGAGCAGTTCTTC
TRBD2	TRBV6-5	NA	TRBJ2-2	CASSTKREGPGELFF	TGTGCCAGCAGTACGAAGCGGGAGGGCCCTGGGGAGCTGTTTTTT
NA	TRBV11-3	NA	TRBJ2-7	CASSLDREPSYEQYF	TGTGCCAGCAGCTTAGACAGGGAACCATCCTACGAGCAGTACTTC
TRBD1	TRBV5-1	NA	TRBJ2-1	CASSFRASWAGGGNEQFF	TGCGCCAGCAGCTTCAGAGCCTCCTGGGCAGGGGGTGGGAATGAGCAGTTCTTC
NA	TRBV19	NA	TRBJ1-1	CASSKRQMLFAPMNTEAFF	TGTGCCAGTAGTAAGAGGCAGATGCTATTCGCACCCATGAACACTGAAGCTTTCTTT
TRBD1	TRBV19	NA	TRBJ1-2	CASSIRGAGGIGYTF	TGTGCCAGTAGTATTAGGGGGGCAGGGGGCATTGGCTACACCTTC
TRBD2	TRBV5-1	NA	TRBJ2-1	CASSLVAGEGEQFF	TGCGCCAGCAGCTTGGTAGCGGGAGAGGGTGAGCAGTTCTTC
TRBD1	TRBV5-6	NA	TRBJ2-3	CASSSDRSTDTQYF	TGTGCCAGCAGCTCGGACAGGAGCACAGATACGCAGTATTTT
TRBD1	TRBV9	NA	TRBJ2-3	CASSVGETGGAYF	TGTGCCAGCAGCGTAGGCGAGACAGGGGGAGCGTATTTT
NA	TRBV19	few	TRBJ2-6	CATLSGANVLTF	TGTGCCACCCTCTCTGGGGCCAACGTCCTGACTTTC
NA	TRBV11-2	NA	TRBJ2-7	CASSFRSEQYF	TGTGCCAGCAGCTTCAGGTCCGAGCAGTACTTC